These T cell receptor beta chains were read from a single sample in a study of shared clonotypes between healthy human individuals. The method was immunoSEQ multiplex PCR; TCRdb's version includes in-frame clones alone and lacks a portion of them. The repertoire holds roughly 2.1 million clones, about 93% seen once, with about 1.5% in the top ten. Sequenced: naive CD8+ T cells from PBMCs. All receptors come from a man aged 18 to 29 in good health. Some clones in this sample may be carry-over from other donors' samples. Each CDR3 is given without its conserved first and last residue.

j_gene	v_gene	CDR3aa
TRBJ1-1	TRBV6-1	ASSRQGQGYTEAF
TRBJ2-5	TRBV7-9	ASSPTREQETQY
TRBJ1-2	TRBV5-6	ASTPAGSGGYT
TRBJ2-7	TRBV5-1	ASSPGGVGDIEQY
TRBJ2-1	TRBV18	ASSLGTSGKWNEQF
TRBJ2-2	TRBV6-5	ASSPSRTGELF
TRBJ2-7	TRBV9	ASSADGRFYEQY
TRBJ2-7	TRBV19	ASSIGLSPTYEQY
TRBJ1-3	TRBV19	ASSIDRPFSGNTIY
TRBJ2-1	TRBV15	ATSPSVGDSPSYNEQF
TRBJ2-7	TRBV7-2	ASSSTLGGTYEQY
TRBJ2-1	TRBV15	ATGATYNEQF
TRBJ2-7	TRBV14	ASSQGGFTYEQY
TRBJ1-2	TRBV6-4	ASSPGQVSYGYT
TRBJ2-1	TRBV27	ASSYTTGYNEQF
TRBJ2-7	TRBV6-1	ASRGDRGHEQY
TRBJ2-7	TRBV28	ASSGKDYPPYEQY
TRBJ1-5	TRBV9	ASSVPDRGNQPQH
TRBJ2-5	TRBV6-6	ACSRLVRGSQY
TRBJ2-7	TRBV13	ASSFQGTGYEQY
TRBJ2-3	TRBV4-1	ASSQSGGGTDTQY
TRBJ1-1	TRBV6-5	ASSYKGDPNTEAF
TRBJ2-3	TRBV6-1	ASNKGPGADTQY
TRBJ2-7	TRBV28	ASSLSLVPHPKGAPSYEQY
TRBJ2-2	TRBV27	ASSSPLEGGYSGELF
TRBJ2-7	TRBV18	ASSSDRGGTYEQY
TRBJ1-5	TRBV15	ATSRVRQIDQPQH
TRBJ2-1	TRBV9	ASSVRLAPTEQF
TRBJ2-6	TRBV27	ASRGSGANVLT
TRBJ2-7	TRBV27	ASSLEGGQYYEQY
TRBJ1-2	TRBV28	ASTKDRLYGYT
TRBJ1-1	TRBV6-5	ASSYPSTRGEAF
TRBJ2-7	TRBV29-1	SVEGVTGTTNYEQY
TRBJ2-7	TRBV28	ASSLWEGMSEQY
TRBJ2-1	TRBV9	ASSVDLAGGWEQF
TRBJ2-1	TRBV4-1	ASSQAPLRARPNEQF
TRBJ2-1	TRBV28	ASTTSETRGEQF
TRBJ2-1	TRBV11-2	ASSLPPGTSAYNEQF
TRBJ1-4	TRBV9	ASSDSPTEAHEKLF
TRBJ1-6	TRBV7-2	ASRLWGSPLH
TRBJ1-2	TRBV2	ASSADRAGWDGYT
TRBJ2-7	TRBV5-5	ASSLTGLAGVGSYEQY
TRBJ2-3	TRBV7-9	ASCQGGLEADTQY
TRBJ1-1	TRBV7-9	ASSLGQINTEAF
TRBJ1-3	TRBV9	ASSGLGNTIY
TRBJ2-3	TRBV7-9	ASSLVGGRAGTDTQY
TRBJ1-1	TRBV15	ATSTGGWSEAF
TRBJ2-4	TRBV9	ASSPKGGGDIQY
TRBJ2-1	TRBV27	ASNKYLGDNEQF
TRBJ2-6	TRBV7-9	ASSAAGHSSGANVLT